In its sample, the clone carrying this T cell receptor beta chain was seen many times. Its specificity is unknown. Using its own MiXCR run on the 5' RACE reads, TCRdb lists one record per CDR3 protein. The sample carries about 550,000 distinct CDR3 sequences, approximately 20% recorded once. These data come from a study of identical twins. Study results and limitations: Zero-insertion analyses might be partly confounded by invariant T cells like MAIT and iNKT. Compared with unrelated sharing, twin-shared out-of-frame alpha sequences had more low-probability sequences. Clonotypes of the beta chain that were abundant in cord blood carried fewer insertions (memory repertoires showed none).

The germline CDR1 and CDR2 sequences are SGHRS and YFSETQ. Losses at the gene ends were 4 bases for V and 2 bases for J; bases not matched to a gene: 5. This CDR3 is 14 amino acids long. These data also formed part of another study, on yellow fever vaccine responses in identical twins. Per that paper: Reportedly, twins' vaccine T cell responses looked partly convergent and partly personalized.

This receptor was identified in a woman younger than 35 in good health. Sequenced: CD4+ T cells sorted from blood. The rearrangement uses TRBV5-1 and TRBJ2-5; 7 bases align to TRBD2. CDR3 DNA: TGCGCCAGCAGCCCTCTGGGGGGGCAAGAGACCCAGTACTTC. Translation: CASSPLGGQETQYF.